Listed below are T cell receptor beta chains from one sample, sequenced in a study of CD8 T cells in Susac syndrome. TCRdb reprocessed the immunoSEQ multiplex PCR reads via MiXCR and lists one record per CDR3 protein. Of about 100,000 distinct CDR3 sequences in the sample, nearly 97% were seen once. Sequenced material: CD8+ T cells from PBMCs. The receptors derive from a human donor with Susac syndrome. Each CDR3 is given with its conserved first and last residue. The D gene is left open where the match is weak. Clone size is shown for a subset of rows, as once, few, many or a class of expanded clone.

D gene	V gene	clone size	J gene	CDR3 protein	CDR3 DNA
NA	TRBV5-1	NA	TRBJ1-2	CASSLKWDWKMAFYGYTF	TGCGCCAGCAGCTTGAAGTGGGACTGGAAGATGGCTTTCTATGGCTACACCTTC
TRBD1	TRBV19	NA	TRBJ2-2	CASGTATNTGELFF	TGTGCCAGCGGGACAGCTACGAACACCGGGGAGCTGTTTTTT
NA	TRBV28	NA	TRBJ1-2	CASSLPDSYGYTF	TGTGCCAGCAGTTTACCGGACAGCTATGGCTACACCTTC
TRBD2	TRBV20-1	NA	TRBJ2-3	CSARRAGGPDTQYF	TGCAGTGCTAGAAGGGCGGGGGGACCAGATACGCAGTATTTT
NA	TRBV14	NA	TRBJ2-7	CASSPDLATYEQYF	TGTGCCAGCAGCCCCGACTTAGCGACCTACGAGCAGTACTTC
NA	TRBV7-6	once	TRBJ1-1	CASSRGGRTEAFF	TGTGCCAGCAGCAGGGGAGGGCGGACTGAAGCTTTCTTT
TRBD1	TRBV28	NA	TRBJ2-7	CASSFETGGVDEQYF	TGTGCCAGCAGTTTTGAGACAGGGGGGGTGGACGAGCAGTACTTC
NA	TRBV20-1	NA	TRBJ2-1	CSARSGGPYNEQFF	TGCAGTGCCAGGTCCGGGGGGCCTTACAATGAGCAGTTCTTC
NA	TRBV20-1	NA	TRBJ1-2	CSAREYYGYTF	TGCAGTGCTAGAGAGTACTATGGCTACACCTTC
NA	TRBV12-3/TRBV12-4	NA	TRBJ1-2	CASSPETRATYGYTF	TGTGCCAGCAGTCCCGAGACCAGAGCTACCTATGGCTACACCTTC
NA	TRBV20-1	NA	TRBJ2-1	CSARAGYNEQFF	TGCAGTGCTAGAGCAGGTTACAATGAGCAGTTCTTC
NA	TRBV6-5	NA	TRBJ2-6	CATLRPGANVLTF	TGTGCCACGCTCAGACCAGGGGCCAACGTCCTGACTTTC
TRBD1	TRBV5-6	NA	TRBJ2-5	CASSLARGQGDEETQYF	TGTGCCAGCAGCCTCGCCCGCGGACAGGGCGACGAAGAGACCCAGTACTTC
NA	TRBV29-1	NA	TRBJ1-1	CSANSQGSAFF	TGCAGCGCTAACTCTCAGGGGTCGGCTTTCTTT
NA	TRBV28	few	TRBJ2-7	CASSTYEQYF	TGTGCCAGTTCCACCTACGAGCAGTACTTC
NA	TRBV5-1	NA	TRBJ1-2	CASSLEGNYGYTF	TGCGCCAGCAGCTTGGAAGGGAACTATGGCTACACCTTC
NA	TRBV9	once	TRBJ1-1	CASSVVGEGKAFF	TGTGCCAGCAGCGTAGTCGGGGAGGGAAAAGCTTTCTTT
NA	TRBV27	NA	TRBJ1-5	CASSMTGDSNQPQHF	TGTGCCAGCAGTATGACCGGGGATAGCAATCAGCCCCAGCATTTT
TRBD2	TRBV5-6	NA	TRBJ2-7	CASSSLAGGYEQYF	TGTGCCAGCAGCTCACTAGCGGGAGGTTACGAGCAGTACTTC
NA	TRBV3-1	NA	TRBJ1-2	CASSQKQRDYGYTF	TGTGCCAGCAGCCAAAAACAGCGAGACTATGGCTACACCTTC
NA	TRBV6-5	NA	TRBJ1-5	CASSPNMGNQPQHF	TGTGCCAGCAGTCCCAATATGGGCAATCAGCCCCAGCATTTT
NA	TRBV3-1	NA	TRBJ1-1	CASSLAGIMNTEAFF	TGTGCCAGCAGCCTCGCAGGAATCATGAACACTGAAGCTTTCTTT
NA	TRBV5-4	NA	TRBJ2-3	CASSFGESTDTQYF	TGTGCCAGCAGCTTTGGGGAGAGCACAGATACGCAGTATTTT
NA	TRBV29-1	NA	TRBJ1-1	CSVHRANTEAFF	TGCAGCGTTCACAGGGCGAACACTGAAGCTTTCTTT
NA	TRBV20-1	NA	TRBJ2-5	CSARGLALQETQYF	TGCAGTGCTAGGGGTCTAGCGCTCCAAGAGACCCAGTACTTC
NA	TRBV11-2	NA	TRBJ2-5	CASSGRYQETQYF	TGTGCCAGCAGCGGACGGTACCAAGAGACCCAGTACTTC
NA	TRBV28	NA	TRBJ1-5	CASSAHSGDNQPQHF	TGTGCCAGCAGCGCCCACTCCGGGGACAATCAGCCCCAGCATTTT
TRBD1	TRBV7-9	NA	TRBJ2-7	CASSLERTGANEQYF	TGTGCCAGCAGCTTAGAGAGGACAGGGGCGAACGAGCAGTACTTC
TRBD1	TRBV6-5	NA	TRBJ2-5	CASSSHRDRRETQYF	TGTGCCAGCAGCTCGCACCGGGACAGAAGGGAGACCCAGTACTTC
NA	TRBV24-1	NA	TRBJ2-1	CATSDRTMNEQVF	TGTGCCACCAGTGATCGAACCATGAATGAGCAGGTCTTC
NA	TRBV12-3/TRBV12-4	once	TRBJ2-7	CASSFAQGRAYF	TGTGCCAGCAGTTTCGCACAGGGAAGAGCCTACTTC
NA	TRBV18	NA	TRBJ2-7	CASSPRQTSYEQYF	TGTGCCAGCTCACCACGGCAGACCTCCTACGAGCAGTACTTC
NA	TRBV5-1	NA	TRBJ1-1	CASSLAGLEDERLAFF	TGCGCCAGCAGCTTGGCCGGTTTGGAGGACGAGAGGTTAGCTTTCTTT
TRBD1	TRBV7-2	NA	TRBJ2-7	CASSLGQSAYEQYF	TGTGCCAGCAGCTTGGGACAGTCAGCCTACGAGCAGTACTTC
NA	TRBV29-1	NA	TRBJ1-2	CSVLRGGGPSGYTF	TGCAGCGTCCTCAGGGGAGGGGGTCCGTCTGGCTACACCTTC
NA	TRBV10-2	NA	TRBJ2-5	CASSGPGGGETQYF	TGCGCCAGCAGTGGGCCGGGGGGCGGAGAGACCCAGTACTTC
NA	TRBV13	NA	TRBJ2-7	CASSLVRSYEQYF	TGTGCCAGCAGCTTGGTCAGATCCTACGAGCAGTACTTC
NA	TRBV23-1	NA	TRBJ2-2	CARPVRGAATGELFF	TGCGCCAGACCCGTTCGGGGGGCGGCCACCGGGGAGCTGTTTTTT
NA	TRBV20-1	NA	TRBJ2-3	CSARGILVTDTQYF	TGCAGTGCTAGGGGGATCCTAGTCACAGATACGCAGTATTTT
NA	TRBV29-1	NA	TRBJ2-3	CSVASTTSTDTQYF	TGCAGCGTCGCCTCTACCACTAGCACAGATACGCAGTATTTT
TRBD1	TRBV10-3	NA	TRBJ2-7	CAISNTGASYEQYF	TGTGCCATCAGTAACACAGGGGCCTCCTACGAGCAGTACTTC
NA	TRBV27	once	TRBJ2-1	CASSLCAEQFF	TGTGCCAGCAGTTTATGCGCTGAGCAGTTCTTC
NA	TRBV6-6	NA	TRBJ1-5	CASSSLRDSNQPQHF	TGTGCCAGCAGTTCCCTCCGGGACAGCAATCAGCCCCAGCATTTT
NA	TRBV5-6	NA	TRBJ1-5	CASSSRDGIQPQHF	TGTGCCAGCAGCTCCAGGGATGGGATTCAGCCCCAGCATTTT
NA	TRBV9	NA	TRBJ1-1	CASSDTGTKNTEAFF	TGTGCCAGCAGCGACACCGGGACAAAGAACACTGAAGCTTTCTTT
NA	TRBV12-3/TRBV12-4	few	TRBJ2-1	CASSLADSYNEQFF	TGTGCCAGCAGTTTGGCCGACTCCTACAATGAGCAGTTCTTC
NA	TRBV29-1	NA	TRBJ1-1	CSVVMTEAFF	TGCAGCGTTGTTATGACTGAAGCTTTCTTT
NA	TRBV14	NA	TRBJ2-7	CASSQGGWQYF	TGTGCCAGCAGCCAAGGAGGTTGGCAGTACTTC
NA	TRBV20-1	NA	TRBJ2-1	CSARDVADSYNEQFF	TGCAGTGCTAGAGACGTTGCCGATTCCTACAATGAGCAGTTCTTC